A single sample is the source of the 32 T cell receptor beta chains below, sequenced in a study of blood T cell repertoires in COVID-19. Method: immunoSEQ multiplex PCR; TCRdb's copy keeps in-frame clones and lacks some. The table lists about 80,000 clones, 76% of them singletons. Input material: peripheral blood. Receptors originate from a man between 70 and 80 years old with active or convalescent COVID-19.

The chain joins TRBV28 to TRBJ1-6; a weak D match, TRBD1 (5 bases). The germline V gene has CDR1 MDHEN and CDR2 SYDVKM. The CDR3 contains 15 residues. The V gene lost 7 bases and the J gene lost 7 bases, with 17 bases spanning the gap. The CDR3 sequence: CASIHDRNQNSPLHF. The CDR3 DNA is TGTGCCAGCATCCACGACAGAAACCAGAATTCACCCCTCCACTTT.

This chain links TRBV19 with TRBJ1-2; TRBD1 aligns across 7 bases. The length of the CDR3 is 14 residues. V trimming: 5 bases; J trimming: 6 bases; junction bases outside the gene matches: 9. CDR1 LNHDA and CDR2 SQIVND come from the germline V gene (reference sequence). The CDR3 here is CASSLTGTANGYTF. The CDR3 coding sequence is TGTGCCAGTAGTCTCACCGGGACAGCGAATGGCTACACCTTC.

This sequence joins TRBV7-6 and TRBJ2-1, with TRBD2 matching 7 bases. V gave up 1 base and J gave up 0 bases; unmatched junction bases: 3. The CDR3 consists of 16 residues. CDR1 is SGHVS, CDR2 FNYEAQ, per germline. In DNA form, the CDR3 reads TGTGCCAGCAGCTTAGTCGGGGGGAGCTCCTACAATGAGCAGTTCTTC. Translated, it gives CASSLVGGSSYNEQFF.

This chain uses TRBV5-6 with TRBJ2-7; D unclear. V lost 1 base and J lost 0, with 11 bases in between. The germline V gene has CDR1 SGHDT and CDR2 YYEEEE. The CDR3 is 15 residues long. The DNA of the CDR3 is TGTGCCAGCAGCTTGCAGTCCTCTAGCTCCTACGAGCAGTACTTC. Translation gives CASSLQSSSSYEQYF.

The rearrangement joins TRBV7-3 to TRBJ2-1, with 8 bases that match TRBD2. The CDR3 runs 17 residues. The germline V gene encodes CDR1 SGHTA and CDR2 FQGTGA. V was clipped by 1 base and J by 1 base; unmatched bases: 6. CDR3 DNA: TGTGCCAGCAGCTTAAGCGGTGGCGGGGGGTCCTACAATGAGCAGTTCTTC. It specifies CASSLSGGGGSYNEQFF. Together with reference TRBV7-3 and TRBJ2-1, the CDR3 gives the full variable domain: GAGVSQTPSNKVTEKGKYVELRCDPISGHTALYWYRQSLGQGPEFLIYFQGTGAADDSGLPNDRFFAVRPEGSVSTLKIQRTERGDSAVYLCASSLSGGGGSYNEQFFGPGTRLTVL.

CDR3 amino acids: CASSPRREGARYEQYF. The CDR3 DNA reads TGCGCCAGCAGCCCACGTAGAGAGGGGGCGAGGTACGAGCAGTACTTC. J is TRBJ2-7 and V is TRBV4-1, with 7 bases matching TRBD1. The germline gives CDR1 MGHRA, CDR2 YSYEKL. The CDR3 has 16 amino acids. After removal of 4 bases from V and 4 bases from J, the junction contained 13 bases not matched to a gene.

In its sample, this clone was seen once. CDR3 in amino acids: CAWSMGPKNIQYF. The DNA for the CDR3 is TGTGCCTGGAGTATGGGGCCCAAAAACATTCAGTACTTC. The chain has TRBV30 and TRBJ2-4, with D possibly TRBD1 on 5 matching bases. The V gene lost 2 bases and the J gene lost 2 bases, with 7 bases spanning the gap. CDR1 and CDR2 from the germline V gene are GTSNPN and SVGIG (reference sequence). The CDR3 consists of 13 residues.

In regard to this clone: This specimen includes other DNA sequences encoding the same CDR3. V usage is TRBV27 and J usage is TRBJ2-2; the match to TRBD2 covers 11 bases. The germline V gene has CDR1 MNHEY and CDR2 SMNVEV (reference sequence). V shed 5 bases and J 4 bases; nucleotides not matched to a gene: 0. The CDR3 consists of 14 residues. DNA of the CDR3: TGTGCCAGCAGTCTAGCGGGGGGCACCGGGGAGCTGTTTTTT. It translates to CASSLAGGTGELFF.

The rearrangement uses TRBV18 and TRBJ1-5, with D perhaps TRBD1 (6 bases). Germline V gene lookup returns CDR1 KGHSH and CDR2 LQKENI. The V and J ends lost 4 bases and 0 bases respectively, with 13 bases between them. The CDR3 loop spans 16 amino acids. This CDR3 is CASSRSGADSNQPQHF. The CDR3 DNA follows: TGTGCCAGCTCACGTTCAGGGGCGGATAGCAATCAGCCCCAGCATTTT. The complete variable domain, with remaining parts taken from reference TRBV18 and TRBJ1-5, reads NAGVMQNPRHLVRRRGQEARLRCSPMKGHSHVYWYRQLPEEGLKFMVYLQKENIIDESGMPKERFSAEFPKEGPSILRIQQVVRGDSAAYFCASSRSGADSNQPQHFGDGTRLSIL.

This chain links TRBV3-1 (or the pseudogene TRBV3-2) with TRBJ2-2, with D uncertain. The CDR3 totals 13 residues. V shed 8 bases and J shed 2 bases, with 9 bases lying between them. In germline, CDR1 is LGHDT, CDR2 YNNKEL (reference sequence). CDR3 region: CASQTVNTGELFF. In DNA, the CDR3 is TGTGCCAGCCAAACAGTAAACACCGGGGAGCTGTTTTTT.

This sequence joins TRBV5-1 and TRBJ2-2, with TRBD1 identical over 10 bases. Unmatched junction bases numbered 9, after V lost 3 bases and J lost 7 bases. Germline CDR1 is SGHRS and CDR2 is YFSETQ. There are 16 residues in the CDR3. CDR3 coding DNA: TGCGCCAGCAGCTCGGGGGACAGGGGCTGGTACGGGGAGCTGTTTTTT. Protein: CASSSGDRGWYGELFF.

CDR3 amino acids: CATRRTEAFF. The DNA for the CDR3 is TGTGCCACCCGGAGGACTGAAGCTTTCTTT. The V call is TRBV28, the J call TRBJ1-1; D unclear. Per the germline V gene, CDR1 is MDHEN and CDR2 is SYDVKM. V lost 10 bases and J lost 5, with 8 bases in between. This CDR3 spans 10 amino acids.

J is TRBJ1-1 and V is TRBV28, with D perhaps TRBD1 (5 bases). The CDR3 is 13 residues long. Per the germline V gene, CDR1 is MDHEN and CDR2 is SYDVKM. Trimming removed 10 bases from V and 5 bases from J, with 17 bases in between. CDR3 bases: TGTGCCACCTCCTTTACACGGGGGACTGAAGCTTTCTTT. It yields the protein CATSFTRGTEAFF.

This clone was detected a few times. V usage is TRBV5-1 and J usage is TRBJ1-4; 7 bases fit TRBD1. Germline V gene sequence: CDR1 SGHRS, CDR2 YFSETQ. The trim removed 2 bases at V and 8 bases at J, leaving 6 bases unmatched. The CDR3 consists of 14 residues. The CDR3 loop is CASSFDRVEEKLFF. The DNA of the CDR3 is TGCGCCAGCAGCTTCGACAGGGTGGAGGAAAAACTGTTTTTT. The variable domain in full, with the rest retrieved from reference TRBV5-1 and TRBJ1-4, is KAGVTQTPRYLIKTRGQQVTLSCSPISGHRSVSWYQQTPGQGLQFLFEYFSETQRNKGNFPGRFSGRQFSNSRSEMNVSTLELGDSALYLCASSFDRVEEKLFFGSGTQLSVL.

The chain employs TRBV6-5 and TRBJ1-2; 7 positions match TRBD1. The J segment lost 8 bases and the V segment lost 5 bases, leaving 11 bases of the junction unmatched. The germline V gene encodes CDR1 MNHEY and CDR2 SVGAGI. The CDR3 runs to 14 residues. The CDR3: CASSQSRDRGGYTF. The CDR3 nucleotides read TGTGCCAGCAGTCAGTCCCGGGACAGAGGAGGCTACACCTTC.

This clone appeared once. The J gene is TRBJ1-2, the V gene TRBV28; 8 bases match TRBD1. CDR1 is MDHEN, CDR2 SYDVKM, per germline. V dropped 7 bases and J dropped 4; count of bases not matched to a gene: 14. This CDR3 comprises 16 residues. The CDR3, as DNA: TGTGCCAGCATAGGGTTCCGGCAGGGGGCCGGCTATGGCTACACCTTC. It is translated as CASIGFRQGAGYGYTF.

V is TRBV5-1 and J is TRBJ2-3, with 7 bases that match TRBD2. This CDR3 spans 16 amino acids. Germline CDR1 reads SGHRS; CDR2 reads YFSETQ. With 7 bases clipped from V and 0 bases from J, the junction kept 11 bases outside the gene matches. The CDR3 nucleotides read TGCGCCAGCGCTCCGGGGGGTGGGACTAGCACAGATACGCAGTATTTT. Protein sequence: CASAPGGGTSTDTQYF.

The rearrangement joins TRBV6-5 to TRBJ2-1, with 8 bases fitting TRBD2. The ends lost 2 bases at V and 6 bases at J; junction bases unmatched: 6. This CDR3 comprises 15 residues. Germline CDR1 reads MNHEY; CDR2 reads SVGAGI. The CDR3 reads CASSYAGTRLNEQFF. CDR3 in DNA: TGTGCCAGCAGTTACGCCGGGACTAGACTCAATGAGCAGTTCTTC.

This clone has only a few counts. This chain joins TRBV6-1 and TRBJ1-2; D is uncertain. Germline V gene data show CDR1 as MNHNS and CDR2 as SASEGT. This CDR3 region has 13 residues. V shed 3 bases and J shed 9 bases, with 14 bases lying between them. The CDR3 DNA follows: TGTGCCAGCAGTGAGGCTCAGATTAACCGCTACACCTTC. Its translation: CASSEAQINRYTF.

The J gene is TRBJ1-5, the V gene TRBV2; D unresolved. Looked up from germline, CDR1 is SNHLY and CDR2 is FYNNEI. This CDR3 has 13 residues. Deletions cut 4 bases from V and 3 bases from J, with 7 bases between. CDR3 protein: CASSAQINQPQHF. The CDR3 DNA sequence: TGTGCCAGCAGTGCTCAGATCAATCAGCCCCAGCATTTT.

This chain uses TRBV13 with TRBJ2-7; tentatively, D is TRBD1 (5 bases). Germline V CDR1 and CDR2: PRHDT, FYEKMQ (reference sequence). The V end was cut by 6 bases, the J end by 4 bases, with 7 bases between. The CDR3 extends over 11 amino acids. The CDR3 bases are TGTGCCAGCAGAAGACAGTACGAGCAGTACTTC. Translated: CASRRQYEQYF.

The V call is TRBV5-1, the J call TRBJ2-1; no definite D call. Between the trimmed V and J ends, which lost 2 bases and 2 bases, there was a span of 5 bases. Germline-derived CDR1 and CDR2 are SGHRS and YFSETQ. CDR3 length: 13 residues. The CDR3 region has the DNA TGCGCCAGCAGCTTTGAGGCCTACAATGAGCAGTTCTTC. It yields the protein CASSFEAYNEQFF.

This chain joins TRBV6-5 and TRBJ2-3; 7 positions match TRBD2. The CDR3 is 14 amino acids. Germline lookup yields CDR1 MNHEY and CDR2 SVGAGI. Trimming took 7 bases from V and 1 from J; bases not matched to a gene: 5. Written as DNA, the CDR3 is TGTGCCAGCAAGGAGGCGGGGGGCACAGATACGCAGTATTTT. It yields the protein CASKEAGGTDTQYF.

This clone was counted once. The J gene is TRBJ1-4, the V gene TRBV5-6, with D hard to call. In germline, CDR1 is SGHDT, CDR2 YYEEEE. The length of the CDR3 is 14 residues. Trimming shortened V by 1 base and J by 5 bases, and 9 bases separated the two germline ends. CDR3 sequence reads: CASSLLSANEKLFF. The CDR3 DNA reads as TGTGCCAGCAGCTTGTTGTCCGCGAATGAAAAACTGTTTTTT.

A remark on this clone: This specimen includes other DNA sequences encoding the same CDR3. The rearrangement links TRBV3-1 (or the pseudogene TRBV3-2) to TRBJ2-2; 7 positions match TRBD2. The CDR3 contains 14 residues. The V segment lost 4 bases and the J segment 1 base; nucleotides outside the gene matches: 0. Germline V gives CDR1 LGHDT, CDR2 YNNKEL (reference sequence). DNA for the CDR3: TGTGCCAGCAGCCCTAGCGGGAACACCGGGGAGCTGTTTTTT. Translated: CASSPSGNTGELFF.

The V call is TRBV6-5, the J call TRBJ1-6; D is perhaps TRBD1 (6 bases). Trimming removed 2 bases from V and 6 bases from J, with 8 bases in between. The CDR3 extends over 14 amino acids. CDR1 and CDR2 from the germline V gene are MNHEY and SVGAGI. This chain's CDR3 is CASSYGGVNSPLHF. CDR3 in DNA: TGTGCCAGCAGTTACGGGGGCGTTAATTCACCCCTCCACTTT.

The rearrangement links TRBV12-1 to TRBJ2-7; TRBD1, the table's D call, was not compared with the DNA. TRBV12-1 has pseudogene status. This CDR3 comprises 14 residues. The CDR3 spells CASSCGTGVDEQYF. CDR3 DNA sequence: TGTGCCAGCAGCTGCGGGACAGGGGTTGATGAGCAGTACTTC.

The chain couples TRBV28 to TRBJ1-6; 8 positions agree with TRBD1. This CDR3 comprises 13 residues. The J segment lost 8 bases and the V segment lost 11 bases, leaving 8 bases of the junction unmatched. CDR1 and CDR2 (germline): MDHEN, SYDVKM. The CDR3, as DNA: TGTGCCTGTCAGGGGGCTTTCGATTCACCCCTCCACTTT. As protein: CACQGAFDSPLHF.

The CDR3, as DNA: TGTGCCAGCAGCCAGACCCGGGCGGGCACCGGGGAGCTGTTTTTT. Its translation: CASSQTRAGTGELFF. The chain links TRBV7-9 to TRBJ2-2, with D perhaps matching TRBD2 (5 bases). This CDR3 is 15 amino acids long. Germline lookup yields CDR1 SEHNR and CDR2 FQNEAQ (reference sequence). Deletions cut 5 bases from V and 4 bases from J, with 14 bases between.

J is TRBJ1-5 and V is TRBV5-5, with D maybe TRBD1 (5 bases). The CDR3 loop spans 16 amino acids. V lost 0 bases and J lost 0, with 10 bases in between. From germline, CDR1 is SGHKS and CDR2 YYEKEE (reference sequence). CDR3 sequence (DNA): TGTGCCAGCAGCTTGGTAGGGGATTATAGCAATCAGCCCCAGCATTTT. Protein sequence: CASSLVGDYSNQPQHF.

The rearrangement links TRBV21-1 to TRBJ2-4; the listed D gene, TRBD1, was not tested against the DNA. TRBV21-1 is a documented pseudogene. CDR3 length equals 13 residues. For the CDR3, the DNA is TGTGCCATCTATCGCCGGGACACCCTAGTTCAGTACTTC. It yields the protein CAIYRRDTLVQYF.

The chain carries TRBV4-2 and TRBJ2-7; 9 bases line up with TRBD2. The CDR3 has 15 residues. Germline lookup yields CDR1 LGHNA and CDR2 YNFKEQ. The V and J ends lost 1 base and 4 bases, in that order; junction bases with no gene match: 5. CDR3 DNA: TGTGCCAGCAGCCAAGCGGTCAGCGGGGGGTACGAGCAGTACTTC. Its translation: CASSQAVSGGYEQYF.